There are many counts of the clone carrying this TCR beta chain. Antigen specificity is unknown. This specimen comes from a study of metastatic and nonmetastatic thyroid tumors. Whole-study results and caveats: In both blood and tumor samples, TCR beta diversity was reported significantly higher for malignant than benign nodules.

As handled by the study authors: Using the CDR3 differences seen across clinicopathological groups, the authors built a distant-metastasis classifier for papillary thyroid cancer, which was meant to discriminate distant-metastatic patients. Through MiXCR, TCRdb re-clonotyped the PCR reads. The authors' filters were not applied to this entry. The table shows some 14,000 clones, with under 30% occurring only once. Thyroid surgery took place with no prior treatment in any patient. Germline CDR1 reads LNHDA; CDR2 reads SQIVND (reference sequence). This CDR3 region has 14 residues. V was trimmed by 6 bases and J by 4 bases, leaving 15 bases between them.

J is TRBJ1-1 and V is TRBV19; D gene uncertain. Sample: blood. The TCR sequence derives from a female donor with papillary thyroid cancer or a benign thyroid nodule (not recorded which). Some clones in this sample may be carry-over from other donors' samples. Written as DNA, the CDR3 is TGTGCCAGTAGCCGCGGGGAGGGTGGCACTGAAGCTTTCTTT. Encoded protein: CASSRGEGGTEAFF.